This T cell receptor beta chain was identified in a study of T cell clones after liver transplantation. Concerning this clone: The antigen is not known.

Unstimulated PBMCs were sorted into CD3+CD4+ and CD3+CD8+ populations. CDR1 and CDR2 (germline): MDHEN, SYDVKM. This CDR3 has 14 amino acids. Losses at the gene ends were 2 bases for V and 7 bases for J; bases not matched to a gene: 5. General study results and limits: The donor-reactive repertoire was only partly measurable in a couple of subjects, lacking donor cells.

Repertoires were generated with immunoSEQ multiplex PCR, while TCRdb's copy carries only in-frame clones and drops some. The profile shows 45,000 to 60,000 clones, 86% of them singletons. The sequenced sample was CD8+ T cells from blood, obtained 12 months after liver transplant. The chain combines TRBV28 with TRBJ2-1; 7 nucleotides agree with TRBD2. The clonotype comes from a human patient who received a liver transplant. Some T cells may be transferred from the graft donor. The CDR3, as DNA: TGTGCCAGCAGTTTAGGGAGGGAGAAGAATGAGCAGTTCTTC. It encodes CASSLGREKNEQFF.